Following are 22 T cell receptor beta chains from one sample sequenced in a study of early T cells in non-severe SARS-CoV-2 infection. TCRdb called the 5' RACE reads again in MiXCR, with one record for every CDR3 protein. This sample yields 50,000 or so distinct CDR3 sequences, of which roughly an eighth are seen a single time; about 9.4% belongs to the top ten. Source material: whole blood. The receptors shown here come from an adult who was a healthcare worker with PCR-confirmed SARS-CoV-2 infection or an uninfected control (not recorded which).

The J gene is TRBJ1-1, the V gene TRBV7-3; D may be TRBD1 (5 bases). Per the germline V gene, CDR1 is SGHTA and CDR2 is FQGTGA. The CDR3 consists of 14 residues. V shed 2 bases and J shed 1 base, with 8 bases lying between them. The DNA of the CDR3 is TGTGCCAGCAGCTTATTAGGACAGAACACTGAAGCTTTCTTT. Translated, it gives CASSLLGQNTEAFF.

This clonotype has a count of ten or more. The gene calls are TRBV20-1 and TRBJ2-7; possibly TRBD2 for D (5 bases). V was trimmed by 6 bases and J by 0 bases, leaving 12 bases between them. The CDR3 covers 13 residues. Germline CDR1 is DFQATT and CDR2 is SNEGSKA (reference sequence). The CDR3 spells CSARPGFSYEQYF. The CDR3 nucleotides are TGCAGTGCCCGGCCGGGGTTCTCCTACGAGCAGTACTTC.

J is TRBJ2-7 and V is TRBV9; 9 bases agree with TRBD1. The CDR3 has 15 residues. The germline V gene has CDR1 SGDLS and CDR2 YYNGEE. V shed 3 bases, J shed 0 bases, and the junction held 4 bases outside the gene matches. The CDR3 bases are TGTGCCAGCAGCGCAGGACAGGGGAGCTCCTACGAGCAGTACTTC. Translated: CASSAGQGSSYEQYF.

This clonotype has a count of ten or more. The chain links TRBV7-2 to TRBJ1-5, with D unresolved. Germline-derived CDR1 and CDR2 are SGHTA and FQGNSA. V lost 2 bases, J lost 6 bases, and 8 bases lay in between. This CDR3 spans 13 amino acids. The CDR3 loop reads CASSLQVFQPQHF. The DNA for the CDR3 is TGTGCCAGCAGCTTACAGGTCTTTCAGCCCCAGCATTTT. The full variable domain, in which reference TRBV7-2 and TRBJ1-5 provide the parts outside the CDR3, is GAGVSQSPSNKVTEKGKDVELRCDPISGHTALYWYRQSLGQGLEFLIYFQGNSAPDKSGLPSDRFSAERTGGSVSTLTIQRTQQEDSAVYLCASSLQVFQPQHFGDGTRLSIL.

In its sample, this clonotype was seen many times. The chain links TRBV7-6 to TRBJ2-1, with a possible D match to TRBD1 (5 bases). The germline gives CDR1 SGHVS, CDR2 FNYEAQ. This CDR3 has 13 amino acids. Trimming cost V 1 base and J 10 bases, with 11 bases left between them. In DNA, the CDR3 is TGTGCCAGCAGCTTAGATAAGGGGCTAGAGCAGTTCTTC. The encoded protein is CASSLDKGLEQFF.

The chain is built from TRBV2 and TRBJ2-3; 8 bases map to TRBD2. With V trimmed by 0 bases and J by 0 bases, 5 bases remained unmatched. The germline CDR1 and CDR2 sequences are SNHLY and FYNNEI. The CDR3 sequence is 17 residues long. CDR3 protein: CASSEALLAGSTDTQYF. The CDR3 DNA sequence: TGTGCCAGCAGTGAAGCGCTTTTAGCGGGGAGCACAGATACGCAGTATTTT.

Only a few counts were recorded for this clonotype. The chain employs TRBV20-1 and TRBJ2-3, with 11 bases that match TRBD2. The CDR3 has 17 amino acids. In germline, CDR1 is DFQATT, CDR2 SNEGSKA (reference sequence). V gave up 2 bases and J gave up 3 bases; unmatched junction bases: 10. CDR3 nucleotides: TGCAGTGCTAGAACTTCCGGGACTAGCGGAGGGACAGATACGCAGTATTTT. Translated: CSARTSGTSGGTDTQYF.

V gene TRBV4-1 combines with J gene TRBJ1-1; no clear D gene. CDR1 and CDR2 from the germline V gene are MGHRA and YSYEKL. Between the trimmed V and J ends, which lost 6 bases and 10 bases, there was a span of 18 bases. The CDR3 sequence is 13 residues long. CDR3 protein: CASSPLEPKRAFF. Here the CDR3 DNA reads TGCGCCAGCAGTCCCTTGGAGCCGAAGAGAGCTTTCTTT.

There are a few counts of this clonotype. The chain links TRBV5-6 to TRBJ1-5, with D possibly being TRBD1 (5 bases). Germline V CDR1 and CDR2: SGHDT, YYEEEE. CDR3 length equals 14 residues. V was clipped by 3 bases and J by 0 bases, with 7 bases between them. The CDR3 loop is CASSWGISNQPQHF. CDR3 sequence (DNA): TGTGCCAGCAGCTGGGGGATTAGCAATCAGCCCCAGCATTTT.

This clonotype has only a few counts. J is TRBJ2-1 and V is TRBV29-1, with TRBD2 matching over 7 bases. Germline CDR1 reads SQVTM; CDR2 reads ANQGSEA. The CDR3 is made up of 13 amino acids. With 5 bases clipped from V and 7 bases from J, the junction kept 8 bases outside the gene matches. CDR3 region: CSVRLADTNEQFF. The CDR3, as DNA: TGCAGCGTTAGGCTAGCGGATACTAATGAGCAGTTCTTC.

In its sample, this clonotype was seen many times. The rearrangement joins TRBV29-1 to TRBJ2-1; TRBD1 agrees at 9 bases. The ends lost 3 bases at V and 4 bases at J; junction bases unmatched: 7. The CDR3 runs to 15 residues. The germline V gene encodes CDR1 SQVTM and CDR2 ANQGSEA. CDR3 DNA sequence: TGCAGCGTTGAGGACCGACAGGGGGGATACAATGAGCAGTTCTTC. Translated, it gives CSVEDRQGGYNEQFF.

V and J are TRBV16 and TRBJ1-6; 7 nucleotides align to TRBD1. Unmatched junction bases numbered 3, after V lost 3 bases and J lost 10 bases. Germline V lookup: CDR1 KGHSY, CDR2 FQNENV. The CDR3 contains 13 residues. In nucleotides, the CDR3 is TGTGCCAGCAGCCAGACAGGGTACTCACCCCTCCACTTT. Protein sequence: CASSQTGYSPLHF.

The chain's CDR3 is CSASISGGGTEAFF. CDR3 in DNA: TGCAGTGCTAGTATCTCAGGTGGAGGAACTGAAGCTTTCTTT. J is TRBJ1-1 and V is TRBV20-1, with D uncertain. Germline-derived CDR1 and CDR2 are DFQATT and SNEGSKA (reference sequence). There are 14 residues in the CDR3. V was pared by 3 bases and J by 5 bases, with 16 bases between.

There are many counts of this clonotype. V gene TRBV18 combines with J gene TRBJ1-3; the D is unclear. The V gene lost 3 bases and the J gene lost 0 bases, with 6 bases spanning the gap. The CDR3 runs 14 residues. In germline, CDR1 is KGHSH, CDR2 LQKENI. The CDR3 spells CASSPGSSGNTIYF. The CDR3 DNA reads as TGTGCCAGCTCACCCGGGAGCTCTGGAAACACCATATATTTT.

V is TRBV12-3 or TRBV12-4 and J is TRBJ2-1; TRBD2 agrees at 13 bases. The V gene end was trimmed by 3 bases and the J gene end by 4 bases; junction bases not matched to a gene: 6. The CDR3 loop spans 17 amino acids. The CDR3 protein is CASSFGLAGEIYNEQFF. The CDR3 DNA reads TGTGCCAGCAGTTTCGGACTAGCGGGAGAAATTTACAATGAGCAGTTCTTC.

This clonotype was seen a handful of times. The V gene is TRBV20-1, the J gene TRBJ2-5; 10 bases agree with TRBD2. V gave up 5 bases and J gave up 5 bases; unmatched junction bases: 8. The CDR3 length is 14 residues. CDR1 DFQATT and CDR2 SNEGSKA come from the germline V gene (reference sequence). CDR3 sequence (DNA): TGCAGTGCTCCCTCTAGCGGGAGATCGGAGACCCAGTACTTC. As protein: CSAPSSGRSETQYF.

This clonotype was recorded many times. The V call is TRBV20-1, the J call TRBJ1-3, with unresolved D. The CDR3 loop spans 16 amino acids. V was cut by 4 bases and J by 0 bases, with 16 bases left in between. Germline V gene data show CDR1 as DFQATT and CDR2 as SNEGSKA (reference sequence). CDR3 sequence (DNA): TGCAGTGCTAAGTCCCCGGCAGATGCCTCTGGAAACACCATATATTTT. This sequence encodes CSAKSPADASGNTIYF.

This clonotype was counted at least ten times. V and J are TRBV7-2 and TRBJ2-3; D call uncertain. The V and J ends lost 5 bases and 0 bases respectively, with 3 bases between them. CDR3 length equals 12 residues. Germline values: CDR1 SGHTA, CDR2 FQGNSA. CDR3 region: CASSRSTDTQYF. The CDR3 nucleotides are TGTGCCAGCAGCCGGAGCACAGATACGCAGTATTTT.

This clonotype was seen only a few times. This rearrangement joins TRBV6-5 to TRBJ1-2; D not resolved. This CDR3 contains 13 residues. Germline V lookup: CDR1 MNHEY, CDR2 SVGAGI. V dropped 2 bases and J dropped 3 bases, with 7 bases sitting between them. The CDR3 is CASSYTSDYGYTF. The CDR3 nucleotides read TGTGCCAGCAGTTACACGTCCGACTATGGCTACACCTTC.

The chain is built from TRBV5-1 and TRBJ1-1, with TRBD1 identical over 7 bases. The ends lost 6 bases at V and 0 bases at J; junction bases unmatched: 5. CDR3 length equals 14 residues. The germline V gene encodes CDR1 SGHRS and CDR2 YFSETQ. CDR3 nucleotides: TGCGCCAGCACCCAGACAGGGATGAACACTGAAGCTTTCTTT. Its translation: CASTQTGMNTEAFF.

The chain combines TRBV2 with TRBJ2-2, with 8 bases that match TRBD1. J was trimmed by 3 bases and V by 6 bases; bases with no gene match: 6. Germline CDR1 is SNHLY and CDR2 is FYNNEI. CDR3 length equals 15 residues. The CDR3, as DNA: TGTGCCAGCAGCGCACAGGGGGTCGACACCGGGGAGCTGTTTTTT. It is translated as CASSAQGVDTGELFF.

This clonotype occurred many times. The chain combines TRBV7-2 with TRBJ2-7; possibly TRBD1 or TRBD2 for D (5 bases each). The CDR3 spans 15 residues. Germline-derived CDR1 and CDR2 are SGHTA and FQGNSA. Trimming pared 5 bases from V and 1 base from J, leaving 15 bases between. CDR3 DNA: TGTGCCAGCAGCCCGGGACGACGGGTGTCCTACGAGCAGTACTTC. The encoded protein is CASSPGRRVSYEQYF.